These 4 T cell receptor beta chains came from one sample sequenced in a study of shared clonotypes between healthy human individuals. The table came from immunoSEQ multiplex PCR; TCRdb's copy has only in-frame clones and leaves some out. There are around 690,000 clones in the sample; roughly 87% occur only once, and 34% lies in the top ten. What was sequenced was memory CD8+ T cells from PBMCs. Indicated subset: CD45RO+ cells pooled with CCR7-negative TemRA cells. These receptors originate from a man aged 18 to 35 in good health. Some clones in this sample may be carry-over from other donors' samples.

The chain recombines TRBV28 with TRBJ1-4; D unclear. The CDR3 extends over 14 amino acids. The V gene lost 5 bases and the J gene lost 3 bases, with 10 bases spanning the gap. The germline CDR1 and CDR2 sequences are MDHEN and SYDVKM. CDR3 in amino acids: CASSSWVSNEKLFF. The DNA for the CDR3 is TGTGCCAGCAGTAGCTGGGTGTCTAATGAAAAACTGTTTTTT.

V usage is TRBV19 and J usage is TRBJ2-1; no clear D gene. The germline V and J ends were trimmed by 7 bases and 0 bases, with 13 bases remaining between them. CDR3 length equals 15 residues. In germline, CDR1 is LNHDA, CDR2 SQIVND (reference sequence). Here the CDR3 reads CASNPSLRSYNEQFF. The CDR3 DNA follows: TGTGCCAGTAACCCCAGTCTACGCTCCTACAATGAGCAGTTCTTC.

The V and J genes are TRBV7-8 and TRBJ2-7; TRBD1 matches 8 bases. The CDR3 covers 15 residues. V was pared by 5 bases and J by 4 bases, with 10 bases of the junction left unmatched. Germline assignment: CDR1 SGHVS and CDR2 FQNEAQ. The CDR3 is CASSDAGTGAYEQYF. CDR3 nucleotide sequence: TGTGCCAGCAGCGACGCCGGGACAGGAGCTTACGAGCAGTACTTC.

The genes are TRBV28 and TRBJ1-2; 7 bases are shared with TRBD1. With V trimmed by 2 bases and J by 4 bases, 13 bases remained unmatched. CDR3 length: 17 amino acids. CDR1 MDHEN and CDR2 SYDVKM come from the germline V gene. The CDR3 spells CASSLPVGQEVFYGYTF. The CDR3 DNA follows: TGTGCCAGCAGTTTACCCGTCGGACAGGAGGTTTTCTATGGCTACACCTTC.